The source of this T cell receptor (beta chain) is a study of STAT5B mutations in CD4+ large granular lymphocyte leukemia. Findings and limits, study-wide: Data were not HLA-matched across samples. Top patient clones used TRBV06 genes more often: 8/27 versus 2/35 in controls. Patient CD4-sorted repertoires stayed more clonal than healthy ones after leukemic-clone removal. Main leukemic clonotypes were patient-specific, but 20% to 25% appeared at low frequency elsewhere.

Concerning this clone itself: Its specificity is not known.

Some clones are missing from TCRdb's copy, which holds only in-frame ones; the method was immunoSEQ multiplex PCR. The repertoire consists of fewer than 40,000 clones, with under 80% occurring once and the leading ten covering 2% to 3%. Germline lookup yields CDR1 MNHEY and CDR2 SVGAGI. The CDR3 has 14 amino acids. The chain combines TRBV6-5 with TRBJ2-5; TRBD1 aligns across 7 bases. The J call may be mistaken, given a closer DNA end match to TRBJ2-7. The sequenced sample consisted of CD4+ T cells from blood buffy coats. This TCR came from a human donor in good health. Written as DNA, the CDR3 is TGTGCCAGCAGTGGGAGACAGGGTCTCTACGAGCAGTACTTC. Encoded protein: CASSGRQGLYEQYF.